This entry lists 13 T cell receptor beta chains sequenced from one sample in a study of blood T cell repertoires in COVID-19. The table came from immunoSEQ multiplex PCR; TCRdb's copy has only in-frame clones and leaves some out. In the table there are 250,000 to 300,000 clones, 70% to 90% of which are singletons. Sequencing used peripheral blood. The receptor source for this set is a woman aged 60-75 years with acute or convalescent COVID-19.

This clone has more than one count but fewer than ten. Distinct nucleotide sequences in the sample also encode this CDR3. The J gene is TRBJ1-5, the V gene TRBV7-2; D might be TRBD1 (6 bases). V was clipped by 4 bases and J by 4 bases, with 11 bases between them. CDR3 length: 14 amino acids. Germline values: CDR1 SGHTA, CDR2 FQGNSA. CDR3 sequence (DNA): TGTGCCAGCAGCTCCAGGGGCGGTAATCAGCCCCAGCATTTT. Its protein product is CASSSRGGNQPQHF. Looking up the rest from reference TRBV7-2 and TRBJ1-5 gives the full variable domain: GAGVSQSPSNKVTEKGKDVELRCDPISGHTALYWYRQSLGQGLEFLIYFQGNSAPDKSGLPSDRFSAERTGGSVSTLTIQRTQQEDSAVYLCASSSRGGNQPQHFGDGTRLSIL.

The chain is built from TRBV5-4 and TRBJ1-1; the D is unclear. CDR1 is SGHNT, CDR2 YYREEE, per germline (reference sequence). Deletions cut 0 bases from V and 6 bases from J, with 9 bases between. The CDR3 loop spans 13 amino acids. The CDR3 DNA reads TGTGCCAGCAGCTTGGCGGGCGGGTCTGAAGCTTTCTTT. Translated, it gives CASSLAGGSEAFF.

The gene calls are TRBV9 and TRBJ1-1; D call uncertain. Trimming stripped 3 bases from V and 1 base from J, with 7 bases between. CDR1 is SGDLS and CDR2 is YYNGEE in the germline V gene. CDR3 size: 13 residues. CDR3 nucleotides: TGTGCCAGCAGCGCCCACTCGAACACTGAAGCTTTCTTT. Translating gives CASSAHSNTEAFF.

CDR3 region: CSVDTGQGYNEQFF. The CDR3 nucleotides are TGCAGCGTTGATACGGGACAGGGCTACAATGAGCAGTTCTTC. The chain uses TRBV29-1 and TRBJ2-1; 9 positions agree with TRBD1. CDR3 length equals 14 residues. With 3 bases clipped from V and 3 bases from J, the junction kept 3 bases outside the gene matches. Germline V gene lookup returns CDR1 SQVTM and CDR2 ANQGSEA.

This chain joins TRBV12-3 or TRBV12-4 and TRBJ1-2; possibly TRBD1 for D (6 bases). V shed 3 bases and J shed 7 bases, with 12 bases lying between them. The CDR3 extends over 13 amino acids. CDR3 coding DNA: TGTGCCAGCAGTTTCCGGACAGCCTCTGGCTACACCTTC. Translating gives CASSFRTASGYTF.

This chain links TRBV6-6 with TRBJ2-7; 10 bases agree with TRBD2. Germline V CDR1 and CDR2: MNHNY, SVGAGI (reference sequence). J gave up 6 bases and V 2 bases, and 10 bases lay outside the gene matches. This CDR3 spans 16 amino acids. This CDR3 reads CASSYPPLAGFSEQYF. The CDR3 DNA reads TGTGCCAGCAGTTACCCCCCACTAGCGGGATTCAGCGAGCAGTACTTC.

The chain has TRBV29-1 and TRBJ2-3, with 7 bases identical to TRBD2. V lost 7 bases, J lost 2 bases, and 3 bases stayed unmatched. Germline V gives CDR1 SQVTM, CDR2 ANQGSEA. The CDR3 is 12 residues long. As DNA, the CDR3 is TGCAGCGCTAGCGGACTCACAGATACGCAGTATTTT. Translating it yields CSASGLTDTQYF.

The V call is TRBV7-6, the J call TRBJ2-7, with TRBD1 matching over 7 bases. Germline values: CDR1 SGHVS, CDR2 FNYEAQ. V gave up 1 base and J gave up 5 bases; unmatched junction bases: 5. This CDR3 has 14 residues. The CDR3 protein is CASSLETGVHEQYF. CDR3 nucleotides: TGTGCCAGCAGCTTAGAAACAGGGGTACACGAGCAGTACTTC.

This sequence joins TRBV7-8 and TRBJ2-5, with 8 bases aligning to TRBD1. CDR3 length: 15 residues. J gave up 2 bases and V 3 bases, and 5 bases lay outside the gene matches. Germline V lookup: CDR1 SGHVS, CDR2 FQNEAQ. CDR3 bases: TGTGCCAGCAGCTTCGGGACAGGCCGACAAGAGACCCAGTACTTC. This gives the protein CASSFGTGRQETQYF.

The chain uses TRBV27 and TRBJ1-5; 11 bases align to TRBD1. V dropped 5 bases and J dropped 11; count of bases not matched to a gene: 14. CDR1 and CDR2 from the germline V gene are MNHEY and SMNVEV (reference sequence). There are 16 residues in the CDR3. The CDR3 here is CASSPLAGQGGETQHF. The CDR3 nucleotides are TGTGCCAGCAGTCCATTGGCGGGACAGGGGGGAGAGACCCAGCATTTT.

This clone was recorded only once. The rearrangement joins TRBV19 to TRBJ2-1, with a possible D match to TRBD1 (6 bases). CDR3 length equals 14 residues. Per the germline V gene, CDR1 is LNHDA and CDR2 is SQIVND (reference sequence). With 6 bases removed from V and 4 bases from J, the gap between germline ends came to 13 bases. The CDR3 sequence: CASSSQDSYNEQFF. Here the CDR3 DNA reads TGTGCCAGTAGCTCTCAGGACAGTTACAATGAGCAGTTCTTC.

This clone appeared once. This chain joins TRBV5-1 and TRBJ2-4; weak D call: TRBD1 (6 bases). Germline V gene lookup returns CDR1 SGHRS and CDR2 YFSETQ. The CDR3 runs to 16 residues. Trimming removed 4 bases at V and 0 bases at J, with 14 bases between. CDR3 protein: CASSSYRELAKNIQYF. CDR3 nucleotide sequence: TGCGCCAGCAGCAGTTACAGGGAATTAGCCAAAAACATTCAGTACTTC.

The chain is built from TRBV2 and TRBJ2-2, with 10 bases matching TRBD1. The length of the CDR3 is 20 residues. Germline values: CDR1 SNHLY, CDR2 FYNNEI. V lost 7 bases, J lost 0 bases, and 17 bases stayed unmatched. CDR3 in DNA: TGTGCCAGCATTCCACAAACATCCGGGACAGGGGCAACGAACACCGGGGAGCTGTTTTTT. It translates to CASIPQTSGTGATNTGELFF.